The 20 T cell receptor beta chains below all came from one sample that was sequenced in a study of cytomegalovirus exposure and HLA in healthy donors. This PCR relied on a set of 60 Vbeta primers and 13 Jbeta primers. Produced via immunoSEQ multiplex PCR; TCRdb's table is partial and in-frame only. The sample lists 95,000 to 150,000 clones; more than 60% were seen once. The sample was PBMCs. These receptor sequences come from a woman aged 40 to 50 in good health and CMV-seropositive.

This clone was recorded a few times. The chain recombines TRBV5-1 with TRBJ1-4; TRBD1 matches at 10 bases. Trimming at V came to 0 bases and at J to 6 bases, leaving 8 bases not matched to a gene. CDR1 is SGHRS and CDR2 is YFSETQ in the germline V gene. The CDR3 has 17 amino acids. This chain's CDR3 is CASSLAPTGTGDEKLFF. CDR3 in DNA: TGCGCCAGCAGCTTGGCTCCAACCGGGACAGGGGATGAAAAACTGTTTTTT.

This clone has more than one count but fewer than ten. The chain couples TRBV9 to TRBJ2-3; TRBD2 matches at 9 bases. This CDR3 spans 18 amino acids. The junction had 16 bases not matched to a gene; V was cut back by 4 bases and J by 4 bases. Germline V lookup: CDR1 SGDLS, CDR2 YYNGEE. The chain's CDR3 is CASSTDPLTSGPSDTQYF. The CDR3 DNA reads TGTGCCAGCAGCACGGATCCTTTGACTAGCGGACCATCAGATACGCAGTATTTT. The whole variable domain, filled in from reference TRBV9 and TRBJ2-3, reads DSGVTQTPKHLITATGQRVTLRCSPRSGDLSVYWYQQSLDQGLQFLIQYYNGEERAKGNILERFSAQQFPDLHSELNLSSLELGDSALYFCASSTDPLTSGPSDTQYFGPGTRLTVL.

This clone was picked up one time. The chain uses TRBV4-1 and TRBJ2-1; D is perhaps TRBD1 (6 bases). Trimming removed 3 bases at V and 4 bases at J, with 10 bases between. This CDR3 contains 14 residues. The germline V gene encodes CDR1 MGHRA and CDR2 YSYEKL. The CDR3: CASSHGTNYNEQFF. CDR3 DNA sequence: TGCGCCAGCAGCCACGGGACAAATTACAATGAGCAGTTCTTC.

Only a few counts were recorded for this clone. The V gene is TRBV9, the J gene TRBJ2-1, with TRBD2 matching 15 bases. V gave up 0 bases and J gave up 7 bases; unmatched junction bases: 8. The CDR3 is made up of 18 amino acids. Per the germline V gene, CDR1 is SGDLS and CDR2 is YYNGEE. CDR3 nucleotide sequence: TGTGCCAGCAGCGTAGCCCTCACCGGGACTAGCGGGAGGAATGAGCAGTTCTTC. The encoded protein is CASSVALTGTSGRNEQFF.

The chain recombines TRBV6-1 with TRBJ1-1; TRBD1 agrees at 10 bases. The germline gives CDR1 MNHNS, CDR2 SASEGT. The CDR3 extends over 15 amino acids. After removal of 5 bases from V and 5 bases from J, the junction contained 8 bases not matched to a gene. For the CDR3, the DNA is TGTGCCAGCAGTCTTAGACCGGGACAGGGGACTGAAGCTTTCTTT. This translates into CASSLRPGQGTEAFF.

The genes are TRBV11-1 and TRBJ1-2, with 9 bases that match TRBD1. Trimming at V came to 5 bases and at J to 4 bases, leaving 8 bases not matched to a gene. Germline lookup yields CDR1 SGHAT and CDR2 FQDESV (reference sequence). This CDR3 has 15 residues. Here the CDR3 reads CASSPRTGATYGYTF. DNA for the CDR3: TGTGCCAGCAGCCCACGGACAGGGGCTACCTATGGCTACACCTTC.

The sample holds one count of this clone. CDR3 loop: CASSDARTSASNTGELFF. DNA for the CDR3: TGTGCCAGCAGTGATGCCCGGACTAGCGCCTCGAACACCGGGGAGCTGTTTTTT. V is TRBV25-1 and J is TRBJ2-2; 9 nucleotides align to TRBD2. The CDR3 has 18 residues. The V gene's germline CDR1 is MGHDK and CDR2 SYGVNS. V was pared by 3 bases and J by 0 bases, with 8 bases of the junction left unmatched.

This clone was detected a few times. V gene TRBV9 combines with J gene TRBJ2-7; a weak D match, TRBD1 (6 bases). Trimming left V 4 bases short and J 2 bases short, with 19 bases between. Germline loops: CDR1 SGDLS, CDR2 YYNGEE. The length of the CDR3 is 16 residues. CDR3 DNA sequence: TGTGCCAGCAGCCCAATACAGGGATTTTCGGCCTACGAGCAGTACTTC. Residues: CASSPIQGFSAYEQYF.

This clone has more than one count but fewer than ten. The genes are TRBV9 and TRBJ2-2, with 11 bases aligning to TRBD2. CDR3 length equals 15 residues. Per the germline V gene, CDR1 is SGDLS and CDR2 is YYNGEE. V gave up 4 bases and J gave up 7 bases; unmatched junction bases: 6. CDR3 in amino acids: CASSTGTSGVGELFF. For the CDR3, the DNA is TGTGCCAGCAGCACAGGGACTAGCGGCGTCGGGGAGCTGTTTTTT.

The rearrangement links TRBV25-1 to TRBJ2-7; TRBD1 is a possible D gene (5 bases). Germline V CDR1 and CDR2: MGHDK, SYGVNS. The CDR3 spans 14 residues. Trimming stripped 8 bases from V and 4 bases from J, with 18 bases between. DNA for the CDR3: TGTGCCAGCCTCGAAGGGAAGGGGCAGTACGAGCAGTACTTC. Amino acids: CASLEGKGQYEQYF.

The V and J genes are TRBV7-9 and TRBJ2-7; no reliable D call. Between the trimmed V and J ends, which lost 3 bases and 1 base, there was a span of 16 bases. The CDR3 runs to 16 residues. Looked up from germline, CDR1 is SEHNR and CDR2 is FQNEAQ (reference sequence). CDR3 sequence: CASSLSLSDSSYEQYF. CDR3 coding DNA: TGTGCCAGCAGCTTGTCCCTAAGTGATAGTTCCTACGAGCAGTACTTC.

This clone was seen a few times. V usage is TRBV5-1 and J usage is TRBJ1-2, with a tentative D call TRBD1 (6 bases). CDR3 length: 14 residues. Germline V gene sequence: CDR1 SGHRS, CDR2 YFSETQ. V was cut by 2 bases and J by 3 bases, with 11 bases left in between. CDR3 DNA sequence: TGCGCCAGCAGCTTTAACAGGGCGGACTATGGCTACACCTTC. This gives the protein CASSFNRADYGYTF.

This clone turned up a few times. The genes are TRBV18 and TRBJ2-2; unclear D gene. With 3 bases removed from V and 1 base from J, the gap between germline ends came to 9 bases. The germline V gene encodes CDR1 KGHSH and CDR2 LQKENI. The length of the CDR3 is 15 residues. CDR3 DNA sequence: TGTGCCAGCTCACCTGGTCCGGGGAACACCGGGGAGCTGTTTTTT. Protein product: CASSPGPGNTGELFF. The full variable domain, rest sourced from reference TRBV18 and TRBJ2-2, is NAGVMQNPRHLVRRRGQEARLRCSPMKGHSHVYWYRQLPEEGLKFMVYLQKENIIDESGMPKERFSAEFPKEGPSILRIQQVVRGDSAAYFCASSPGPGNTGELFFGEGSRLTVL.

The rearrangement joins TRBV7-9 to TRBJ2-5, with 10 positions matching TRBD2. This CDR3 is built from 13 residues. V trimming: 7 bases; J trimming: 11 bases; junction bases outside the gene matches: 10. CDR1 and CDR2 (germline): SEHNR, FQNEAQ (reference sequence). CDR3 sequence (DNA): TGTGCCAGCACGCCTAGCGGGAGAGTGTTGCAGTACTTC. As protein: CASTPSGRVLQYF.

J is TRBJ1-1 and V is TRBV9; a weak D match, TRBD1 (6 bases). Germline-derived CDR1 and CDR2 are SGDLS and YYNGEE. V lost 2 bases and J 1 base, leaving 12 bases between the germline ends. CDR3 length equals 15 residues. CDR3 nucleotide sequence: TGTGCCAGCAGCGTCTTCACGACAGGGAACACTGAAGCTTTCTTT. Protein: CASSVFTTGNTEAFF.

This clone was detected once. Germline and junction disagree at one end, which may indicate a read error. The chain couples TRBV7-9 to TRBJ1-1; tentative D call: TRBD1 (5 bases). Germline V gene data show CDR1 as SEHNR and CDR2 as FQNEAQ (reference sequence). The CDR3 contains 14 residues. CDR3 DNA: TGTTCCAGCAGCACAGTCGGGGGAGGCACTGAAGCTTTCTTT. This translates into CSSSTVGGGTEAFF. The full variable domain, with the rest looked up from reference TRBV7-9 and TRBJ1-1, is DTGVSQNPRHKITKRGQNVTFRCDPISEHNRLYWYRQTLGQGPEFLTYFQNEAQLEKSRLLSDRFSAERPKGSFSTLEIQRTEQGDSAMYLCSSSTVGGGTEAFFGQGTRLTVV.

This chain joins TRBV6-1 and TRBJ1-2; TRBD1 might be the D (6 bases). CDR1 is MNHNS, CDR2 SASEGT, per germline. Trimming pared 5 bases from V and 6 bases from J, leaving 16 bases between. The CDR3 is made up of 14 amino acids. The CDR3 bases are TGTGCCAGCAGTAGACAGGTTGAACTCGATGGCTACACCTTC. This encodes CASSRQVELDGYTF.

This clone was seen only a few times. V and J are TRBV19 and TRBJ1-4; 8 bases map to TRBD1. Germline V CDR1 and CDR2: LNHDA, SQIVND (reference sequence). The CDR3 loop spans 14 amino acids. The junction had 6 bases not matched to a gene; V was cut back by 5 bases and J by 7 bases. The DNA of the CDR3 is TGTGCCAGTAGTGGGACAGGTCTTGGTGAAAAACTGTTTTTT. This codes for CASSGTGLGEKLFF.

The CDR3 DNA reads as TGTGCCAGTATGAGATTCGGGACAGGGAGTGAAAAACTGTTTTTT. Protein: CASMRFGTGSEKLFF. This chain uses TRBV19 with TRBJ1-4, with 9 positions matching TRBD1. The J segment lost 7 bases and the V segment lost 7 bases, leaving 10 bases of the junction unmatched. The CDR3 totals 15 residues. The V gene's germline CDR1 is LNHDA and CDR2 SQIVND (reference sequence).

The chain uses TRBV6-6 and TRBJ1-2; 9 nucleotides align to TRBD1. The germline V gene encodes CDR1 MNHNY and CDR2 SVGAGI (reference sequence). CDR3 length: 13 amino acids. V shed 4 bases, J shed 12 bases, and the junction held 9 bases outside the gene matches. CDR3 amino acids: CASSSQGAGVHTF. DNA of the CDR3: TGTGCCAGCAGTTCACAGGGGGCGGGGGTTCACACCTTC.